This T cell receptor beta chain emerged from a study of cytomegalovirus exposure and HLA in healthy donors. This CDR3 is built from 16 residues. CDR1 is SGDLS and CDR2 is YYNGEE in the germline V gene. V lost 3 bases, J lost 5 bases, and 8 bases stayed unmatched. The PCR ran on 60 Vbeta and 13 Jbeta primers. Produced via immunoSEQ multiplex PCR; TCRdb's table is partial and in-frame only. The sample shows more than 95,000 clones, more than 70% of them seen only once. The receptor was isolated from a man between 25 and 39 years old in good health and CMV-seronegative. The rearrangement links TRBV9 to TRBJ2-1; TRBD2 agrees at 10 bases. What was sequenced was PBMCs. The CDR3 sequence is CASSGTLAGVNNEQFF. CDR3 DNA sequence: TGTGCCAGCAGCGGTACTCTAGCGGGGGTCAACAATGAGCAGTTCTTC.